The next 20 T cell receptor beta chains were all read from a single sample in a study of blood T cell repertoires in COVID-19 (dated by TCRdb to 2019 to 2021). Library creation used the immunoSEQ multiplex PCR assay. Drawn from immuneACCESS, this table holds only the in-frame rearrangements with V and J called that TCRdb kept. Clones are partly lost; checked studies trace under half to an unresolved V gene and leave the rest unexplained. The sample table contains 200,000 to 250,000 clones; only one count was recorded for over 70% of them. Of the sample, 4.5% to 7% is held by the ten largest clones. Material: peripheral blood. All receptors come from a woman aged 70 to 79 with acute or convalescent COVID-19.

The chain recombines TRBV18 with TRBJ2-5, with 9 bases matching TRBD1. J was trimmed by 7 bases and V by 4 bases; bases with no gene match: 7. Germline V lookup: CDR1 KGHSH, CDR2 LQKENI. This CDR3 is built from 14 residues. The CDR3 DNA reads as TGTGCCAGCTCACTCGGGACAGGGTTGGGGACCCAGTACTTC. It encodes CASSLGTGLGTQYF.

This clone was detected only a few times. The chain carries TRBV2 and TRBJ1-1, with D uncertain. Germline V lookup: CDR1 SNHLY, CDR2 FYNNEI. The V gene lost 4 bases and the J gene lost 1 base, with 10 bases spanning the gap. This CDR3 is built from 14 residues. CDR3 DNA sequence: TGTGCCAGCAGTGTTGTGACAAAGAACACTGAAGCTTTCTTT. Amino acids: CASSVVTKNTEAFF.

The chain recombines TRBV4-2 with TRBJ1-5; 9 bases align to TRBD1. The V gene end was trimmed by 4 bases and the J gene end by 1 base; junction bases not matched to a gene: 5. The CDR3 sequence is 16 residues long. The germline gives CDR1 LGHNA, CDR2 YNFKEQ. The CDR3 DNA is TGTGCCAGCAGCCCCGGGACAGGGTCGAGCAATCAGCCCCAGCATTTT. Translation gives CASSPGTGSSNQPQHF.

The CDR3 protein is CASSPRLAGGYEQYF. The CDR3 DNA follows: TGTGCCAGCAGCCCCAGACTAGCGGGAGGCTACGAGCAGTACTTC. The chain joins TRBV3-1 (or the pseudogene TRBV3-2) to TRBJ2-7; 13 bases fit TRBD2. V shed 4 bases and J 3 bases; nucleotides not matched to a gene: 3. CDR1 and CDR2 (germline): LGHDT, YNNKEL (reference sequence). The CDR3 covers 15 residues.

The chain uses TRBV28 and TRBJ1-4; 7 bases are a match to TRBD1. The CDR3 has 14 amino acids. CDR1 MDHEN and CDR2 SYDVKM come from the germline V gene. Trimming removed 7 bases from V and 3 bases from J; junction bases left unmatched: 5. This chain's CDR3 is CASIPTGPNEKLFF. The CDR3 DNA is TGTGCCAGCATCCCGACAGGGCCTAATGAAAAACTGTTTTTT.

The chain has TRBV6-2 or TRBV6-3 and TRBJ2-1; D perhaps matches TRBD2 (5 bases). Trimming cost V 2 bases and J 5 bases, with 10 bases left between them. The V gene's germline CDR1 is MNHEY and CDR2 SVGEGT. This CDR3 comprises 14 residues. Here the CDR3 reads CASSYLAGNNEQFF. The CDR3 DNA reads as TGTGCCAGCAGTTACCTAGCCGGTAACAATGAGCAGTTCTTC.

This sequence joins TRBV12-3 or TRBV12-4 and TRBJ2-3; TRBD1 is a possible D gene (6 bases). V gave up 6 bases and J gave up 12 bases, with 16 bases separating them. The CDR3 extends over 12 amino acids. The CDR3 reads CASRAGAVGQYF. CDR3 bases: TGTGCCAGCAGGGCAGGGGCAGTAGGACAGTATTTT.

The chain uses TRBV15 and TRBJ1-1, with D perhaps matching TRBD1 (6 bases). CDR3 length equals 14 residues. Trimming took 0 bases from V and 8 from J, leaving 13 bases between them. Germline lookup yields CDR1 LNHNV and CDR2 YYDKDF (reference sequence). The chain's CDR3 is CATSRDRGAEEAFF. The CDR3 coding sequence is TGTGCCACCAGCAGAGATCGGGGGGCGGAAGAAGCTTTCTTT.

This sequence joins TRBV4-2 and TRBJ1-1, with D unresolved. CDR3 length: 15 amino acids. V lost 1 base and J 0 bases, leaving 9 bases between the germline ends. Germline V CDR1 and CDR2: LGHNA, YNFKEQ. Here the CDR3 DNA reads TGTGCCAGCAGCCAAGCGAGTGGAGTGAACACTGAAGCTTTCTTT. Protein: CASSQASGVNTEAFF.

V is TRBV15 and J is TRBJ2-7; TRBD1 is a possible D gene (5 bases). V lost 2 bases and J lost 6, with 20 bases in between. From germline, CDR1 is LNHNV and CDR2 YYDKDF (reference sequence). This CDR3 region has 16 residues. The CDR3 reads CATSRNLGQGSREQYF. DNA of the CDR3: TGTGCCACCAGCAGAAACTTGGGGCAGGGCTCTCGCGAGCAGTACTTC.

J is TRBJ2-2 and V is TRBV2, with 7 positions matching TRBD1. Germline loops: CDR1 SNHLY, CDR2 FYNNEI. The CDR3 is made up of 14 amino acids. Trimming took 6 bases from V and 1 from J; bases not matched to a gene: 2. This CDR3 reads CASRGQLNTGELFF. The CDR3 DNA reads as TGTGCCAGCAGGGGACAGTTGAACACCGGGGAGCTGTTTTTT.

The chain employs TRBV7-2 and TRBJ2-5, with D tentatively TRBD2 (6 bases). Per germline, CDR1 SGHTA and CDR2 FQGNSA. This CDR3 is built from 15 residues. V was shortened by 1 base and J by 0 bases, with 9 bases between the two germline ends. The CDR3 DNA reads as TGTGCCAGCAGCTTAGTGGGGGGAAACCAAGAGACCCAGTACTTC. As protein: CASSLVGGNQETQYF. The full variable domain, in which reference TRBV7-2 and TRBJ2-5 provide the parts outside the CDR3, is GAGVSQSPSNKVTEKGKDVELRCDPISGHTALYWYRQSLGQGLEFLIYFQGNSAPDKSGLPSDRFSAERTGGSVSTLTIQRTQQEDSAVYLCASSLVGGNQETQYFGPGTRLLVL.

The chain carries TRBV3-1 (or the pseudogene TRBV3-2) and TRBJ2-5; 7 nucleotides align to TRBD2. This CDR3 region has 16 residues. Unmatched junction bases numbered 12, after V lost 4 bases and J lost 4 bases. Germline lookup yields CDR1 LGHDT and CDR2 YNNKEL (reference sequence). The CDR3 region is CASSPYLAAYGETQYF. The CDR3 region has the DNA TGTGCCAGCAGCCCGTACCTAGCGGCCTACGGAGAGACCCAGTACTTC.

The V gene is TRBV27, the J gene TRBJ1-1; D gene unclear. CDR3 size: 15 residues. The V gene lost 5 bases and the J gene lost 4 bases, with 17 bases spanning the gap. Germline loops: CDR1 MNHEY, CDR2 SMNVEV (reference sequence). This CDR3 reads CASSPPGGGPTEAFF. CDR3 DNA: TGTGCCAGCAGTCCCCCCGGAGGCGGGCCCACTGAAGCTTTCTTT.

This clone was detected only a few times. The rearrangement joins TRBV7-6 to TRBJ2-2; 10 bases are shared with TRBD2. CDR3 length: 15 amino acids. Germline-derived CDR1 and CDR2 are SGHVS and FNYEAQ. The ends lost 8 bases at V and 7 bases at J; junction bases unmatched: 10. CDR3 protein: CASRLLAGVDGELFF. The CDR3 nucleotides read TGTGCCAGCCGCCTTCTAGCGGGAGTAGACGGGGAGCTGTTTTTT.

The V call is TRBV9, the J call TRBJ2-7, with TRBD1 as a possible D gene (5 bases). The CDR3 spans 14 residues. The V gene lost 4 bases and the J gene lost 5 bases, with 16 bases spanning the gap. Per germline, CDR1 SGDLS and CDR2 YYNGEE. CDR3: CASSPSVWGDEQYF. The CDR3 DNA reads as TGTGCCAGCAGCCCCTCTGTTTGGGGCGACGAGCAGTACTTC.

This rearrangement joins TRBV15 to TRBJ2-7, with 11 positions matching TRBD2. Germline values: CDR1 LNHNV, CDR2 YYDKDF (reference sequence). This CDR3 is 17 amino acids long. Germline trimming cut 0 bases from V and 1 base from J; bases unmatched to any gene: 5. CDR3 DNA sequence: TGTGCCACCAGCAGAGATCATGTAGCGGGAGGGTCCTACGAGCAGTACTTC. It yields the protein CATSRDHVAGGSYEQYF.

The chain recombines TRBV9 with TRBJ2-7; tentatively, D is TRBD1 (5 bases). The CDR3 consists of 14 residues. Germline-derived CDR1 and CDR2 are SGDLS and YYNGEE. The V and J ends lost 7 bases and 6 bases respectively, with 20 bases between them. This chain's CDR3 is CASATLKDNGEQYF. The CDR3 bases are TGTGCCAGCGCTACACTAAAGGACAACGGCGAGCAGTACTTC.

With respect to this clone: The sample holds other DNA sequences that translate to the same CDR3. The chain recombines TRBV5-4 with TRBJ2-2, with 15 positions matching TRBD2. Germline V gene lookup returns CDR1 SGHNT and CDR2 YYREEE (reference sequence). V shed 2 bases and J 7 bases; nucleotides not matched to a gene: 3. The CDR3 covers 16 residues. CDR3 amino acids: CASSFGLAGGSGELFF. CDR3 nucleotide sequence: TGTGCCAGCAGCTTCGGACTAGCGGGAGGGAGCGGGGAGCTGTTTTTT.

The chain recombines TRBV5-1 with TRBJ2-7; D uncertain. With 3 bases removed from V and 1 base from J, the gap between germline ends came to 17 bases. CDR3 length: 16 residues. The germline V gene encodes CDR1 SGHRS and CDR2 YFSETQ. The CDR3 nucleotides are TGCGCCAGCAGCTCTAGTGGCACGGTGAGTTCCTACGAGCAGTACTTC. The encoded protein is CASSSSGTVSSYEQYF.